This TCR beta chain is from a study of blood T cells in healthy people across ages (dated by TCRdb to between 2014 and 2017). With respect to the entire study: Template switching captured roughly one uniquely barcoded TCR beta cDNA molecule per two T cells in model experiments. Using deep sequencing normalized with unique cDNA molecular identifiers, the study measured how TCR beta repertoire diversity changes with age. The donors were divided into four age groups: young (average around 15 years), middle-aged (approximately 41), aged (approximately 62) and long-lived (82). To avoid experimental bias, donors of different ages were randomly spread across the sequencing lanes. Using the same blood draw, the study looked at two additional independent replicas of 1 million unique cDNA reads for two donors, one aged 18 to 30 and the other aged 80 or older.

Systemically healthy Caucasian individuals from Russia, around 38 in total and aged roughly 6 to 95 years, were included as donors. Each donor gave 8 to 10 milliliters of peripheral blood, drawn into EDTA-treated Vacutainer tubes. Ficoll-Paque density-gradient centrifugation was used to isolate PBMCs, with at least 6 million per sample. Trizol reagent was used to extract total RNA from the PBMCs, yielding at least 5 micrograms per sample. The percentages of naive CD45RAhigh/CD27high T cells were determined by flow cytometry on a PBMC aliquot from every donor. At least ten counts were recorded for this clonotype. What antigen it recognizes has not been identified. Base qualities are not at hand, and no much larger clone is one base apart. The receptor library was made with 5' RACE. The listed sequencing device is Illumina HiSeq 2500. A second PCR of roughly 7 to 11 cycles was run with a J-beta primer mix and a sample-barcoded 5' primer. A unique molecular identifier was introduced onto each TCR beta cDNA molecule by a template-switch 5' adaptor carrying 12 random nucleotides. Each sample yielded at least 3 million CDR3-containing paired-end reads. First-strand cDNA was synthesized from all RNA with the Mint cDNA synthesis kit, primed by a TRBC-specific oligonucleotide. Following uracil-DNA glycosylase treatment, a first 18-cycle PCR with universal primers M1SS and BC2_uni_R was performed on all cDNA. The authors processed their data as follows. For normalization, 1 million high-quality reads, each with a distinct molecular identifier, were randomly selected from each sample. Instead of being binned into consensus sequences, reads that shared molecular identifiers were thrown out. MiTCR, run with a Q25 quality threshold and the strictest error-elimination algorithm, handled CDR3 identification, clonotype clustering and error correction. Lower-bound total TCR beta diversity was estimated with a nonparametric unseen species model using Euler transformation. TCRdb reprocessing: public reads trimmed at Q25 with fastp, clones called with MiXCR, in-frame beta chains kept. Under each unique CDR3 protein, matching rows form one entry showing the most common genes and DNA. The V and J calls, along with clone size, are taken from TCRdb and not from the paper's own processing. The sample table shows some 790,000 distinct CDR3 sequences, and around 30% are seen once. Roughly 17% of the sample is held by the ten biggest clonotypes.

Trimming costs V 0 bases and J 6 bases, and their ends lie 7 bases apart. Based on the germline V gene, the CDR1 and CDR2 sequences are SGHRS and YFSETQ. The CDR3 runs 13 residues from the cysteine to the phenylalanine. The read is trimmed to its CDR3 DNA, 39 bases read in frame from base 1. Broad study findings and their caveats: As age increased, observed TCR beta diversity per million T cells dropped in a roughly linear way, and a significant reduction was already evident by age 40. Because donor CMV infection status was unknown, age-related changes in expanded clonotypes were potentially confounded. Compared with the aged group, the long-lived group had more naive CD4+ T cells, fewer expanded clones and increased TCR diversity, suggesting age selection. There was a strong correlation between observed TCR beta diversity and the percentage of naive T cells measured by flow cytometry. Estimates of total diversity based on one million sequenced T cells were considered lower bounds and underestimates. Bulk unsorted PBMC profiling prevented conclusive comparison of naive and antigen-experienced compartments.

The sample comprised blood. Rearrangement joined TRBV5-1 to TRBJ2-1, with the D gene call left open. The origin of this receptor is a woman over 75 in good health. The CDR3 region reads CASSLGKGNEQFF. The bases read TGCGCCAGCAGCTTGGGTAAAGGCAATGAGCAGTTCTTC.